This TCR beta chain was sequenced during a study of shared clonotypes between healthy human individuals. The protocol was immunoSEQ multiplex PCR, while the TCRdb copy is restricted to in-frame clones and leaves out a portion. The sample lists fewer than 1.6 million clones; approximately 98.5% were seen once. Trimming stripped 0 bases from V and 13 bases from J, with 19 bases between. This CDR3 has 14 residues. Germline CDR1 and CDR2: KGHSH and LQKENI. The J gene is TRBJ2-7, the V gene TRBV18, with D unresolved. The sequence was obtained from a young man in good health. Material: naive CD4+ T cells sorted from blood. As to subset: CD45RA+ positively selected. CDR3 in amino acids: CASSPPNGPSLRYF. CDR3 nucleotides: TGTGCCAGCTCACCACCTAATGGTCCCTCCTTACGTTACTTC.